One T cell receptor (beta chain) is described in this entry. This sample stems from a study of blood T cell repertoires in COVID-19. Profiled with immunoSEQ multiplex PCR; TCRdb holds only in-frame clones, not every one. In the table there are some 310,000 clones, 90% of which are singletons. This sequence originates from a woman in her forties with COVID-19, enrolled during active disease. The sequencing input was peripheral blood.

CDR3 loop: CASSLGTGWKNEQFF. CDR3 bases: TGTGCCAGCAGCTTAGGGACAGGGTGGAAAAATGAGCAGTTCTTC. The V gene is TRBV7-9, the J gene TRBJ2-1; 8 bases align to TRBD1. Germline V lookup: CDR1 SEHNR, CDR2 FQNEAQ (reference sequence). Trimming took 1 base from V and 7 from J; bases not matched to a gene: 6. This CDR3 is built from 15 residues.